This T cell receptor beta chain was found in a study of Graves' ophthalmopathy and Graves' hyperthyroidism. About the research overall: Peripheral blood collection took place at initial diagnosis, before any treatment.

Stable hyperthyroidism meant no progression to ophthalmopathy within 18 months of follow-up. Germline CDR1 reads SGHRS; CDR2 reads YFSETQ. The CDR3 length is 15 residues. V was clipped by 5 bases and J by 4 bases, with 18 bases between them. Whole-study results and caveats: A 13-signature model separated ophthalmopathy from stable hyperthyroidism, approximately 87% sensitivity, 81.08% specificity. Blood shared most expanded thyroid clonotypes above 0.001 frequency.

This clonotype was recorded at least ten times. Its antigen is undetermined. Amplification targeted the TCR beta CDR3 regions, with RNA transcripts as the source material. Investigators did first-round RT-PCR with HTBI primers, then second-round multiplex PCR. TCRdb re-derived calls from the multiplex PCR reads in MiXCR, one entry per CDR3 protein. Of about 620,000 distinct CDR3 sequences listed, approximately 22% are singletons. The sequenced sample was peripheral blood. This clonotype was obtained from a young woman with stable Graves' hyperthyroidism. Some clones in this sample may be carry-over from other donors' samples. The V gene is TRBV5-1, the J gene TRBJ1-1, with D uncertain. DNA of the CDR3: TGCGCCAGCAGACTGAGGGAGTCGCTACTCACTGAAGCTTTCTTT. Its translation: CASRLRESLLTEAFF.